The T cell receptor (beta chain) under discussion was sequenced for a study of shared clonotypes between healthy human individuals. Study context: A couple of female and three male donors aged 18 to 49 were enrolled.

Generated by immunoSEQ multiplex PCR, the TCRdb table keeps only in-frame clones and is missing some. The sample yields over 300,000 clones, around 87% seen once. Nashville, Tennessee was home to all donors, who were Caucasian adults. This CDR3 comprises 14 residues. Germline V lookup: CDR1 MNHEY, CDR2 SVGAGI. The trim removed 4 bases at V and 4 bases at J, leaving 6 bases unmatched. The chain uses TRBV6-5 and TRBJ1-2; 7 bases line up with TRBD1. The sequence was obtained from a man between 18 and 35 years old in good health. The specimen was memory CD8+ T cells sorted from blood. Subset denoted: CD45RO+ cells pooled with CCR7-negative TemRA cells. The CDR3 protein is CASSFSGQFYGYTF. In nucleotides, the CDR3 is TGTGCCAGCAGTTTCTCGGGACAGTTCTATGGCTACACCTTC.